The clone carrying this TCR beta chain was counted between two and nine times. Its antigen is not identified. These data are taken from a study of cytomegalovirus exposure and HLA in healthy donors. The study, taken as a whole, reports: Sequencing artifact likely explains a cluster of highly shared sequence variants.

Trimming shortened V by 4 bases and J by 6 bases, and 14 bases separated the two germline ends. This CDR3 has 14 amino acids. CDR1 is MNHNY and CDR2 is SVGAGI in the germline V gene (reference sequence). The PCR used 60 Vbeta and 13 Jbeta primers. Clones were read by immunoSEQ multiplex PCR, and TCRdb kept only the in-frame ones, dropping some. The sample consists of around 130,000 clones, around 80% of them appearing once. Material for sequencing was PBMCs. V and J are TRBV6-6 and TRBJ2-3, with TRBD2 as a possible D gene (5 bases). This TCR was sampled from a man aged 25-45 years in good health and CMV-seronegative. The CDR3, as DNA: TGTGCCAGCAGTTTAATTCAACTAGGGGATACGCAGTATTTT. This encodes CASSLIQLGDTQYF.